This record covers a single T cell receptor (beta chain). What antigen it recognizes has not been identified. It has no much larger one-base neighbor in the sample; base qualities were not kept. The data derive from a study of blood T cells in healthy people across ages (dated by TCRdb to between 2015 and 2017). A note on the overall study: In model experiments, template switching captured roughly one uniquely barcoded TCR beta cDNA molecule for every two T cells. Four age groups were formed from the donors: young (average about 15 years), middle-aged (approximately 41), aged (approximately 60) and long-lived (roughly 88). The study analyzed two additional independent replicas of 1 million unique cDNA reads from the same blood draw for two donors, one aged 18 to 30 and one aged 80 or older. Age-related changes in TCR beta repertoire diversity were measured in the study by deep sequencing normalized with unique cDNA molecular identifiers. To avoid experimental bias, donors of different ages were randomly spread across the sequencing lanes.

Study-level results and caveats: There was a strong correlation between observed TCR beta diversity and the percentage of naive T cells measured by flow cytometry. The long-lived group showed more naive CD4+ T cells, fewer expanded clones and increased TCR diversity than the aged group, suggesting age selection. Estimates of total diversity from one million sequenced T cells were regarded as lower bounds and underestimates. Observed TCR beta diversity per million T cells fell roughly linearly with age, and a significant reduction was already apparent by age about 36. Because profiling used bulk unsorted PBMCs, naive and antigen-experienced compartments could not be compared conclusively. Donor CMV infection status was unknown, potentially confounding age-related changes in expanded clonotypes.

The donors were 40 or so Caucasian individuals from Russia, aged roughly 6 to 90 years, who were systemically healthy. Around 10 milliliters of peripheral blood were collected from each donor into EDTA-treated Vacutainer tubes. Ficoll-Paque density-gradient centrifugation was used to isolate PBMCs, with at least 7 million per sample. Trizol reagent was used to extract total RNA from the PBMCs, yielding at least 5 micrograms per sample. For every donor, an aliquot of PBMCs went through flow cytometry to measure the percentages of naive CD45RAhigh/CD27high T cells. The library was generated by 5' RACE. The listed sequencing device is Illumina HiSeq 2500. A second PCR of about 7 to 12 cycles was run with a J-beta primer mix and a sample-barcoded 5' primer. Each TCR beta cDNA molecule received a unique molecular identifier from a template-switch 5' adaptor carrying 12 random nucleotides. Each sample yielded at least 2.5 million CDR3-containing paired-end reads. All of the RNA was converted into first-strand cDNA using the Mint cDNA synthesis kit, with a TRBC-specific oligonucleotide serving as the primer. All cDNA was treated with uracil-DNA glycosylase and then went through a first 18-cycle PCR with the universal primers M1SS and BC2_uni_R. The authors processed their data as follows. For normalization, 1 million high-quality reads, each with a distinct molecular identifier, were randomly selected from each sample. Instead of being binned into consensus sequences, reads that shared molecular identifiers were thrown out. MiTCR, set to a Q25 quality threshold and the strictest error-elimination algorithm, was used for CDR3 identification, clonotype clustering and error correction. A nonparametric unseen species model with Euler transformation was used to estimate a lower bound on total TCR beta diversity. The raw public reads went through TCRdb reprocessing: fastp at Q25, MiXCR clone calling, in-frame beta chains kept. Rows are combined by CDR3 protein, so each entry shows the most common genes and DNA. TCRdb, not the original authors, processed these V and J calls. For this sample there are roughly 730,000 distinct CDR3 sequences; 56% appear just once. Around a quarter of the sample is held by the ten biggest clonotypes.

The germline V gene sets CDR1 to SGHDN and CDR2 to FVKESK. V is pruned by 1 base and J by 4 bases, leaving 3 bases of the junction without a gene match. The CDR3 has 15 amino acids, counting the end cysteine and phenylalanine. Solely the CDR3 DNA is kept, with 45 bases framed from the first base. This chain is built from TRBV14 and TRBJ2-1; 8 bases in the junction line up with TRBD2. The source of this sequence is a man aged 40-55 years in good health. The source material was blood. The CDR3 loop reads CASSQVSGRYNEQFF. The DNA sequence is TGTGCCAGCAGCCAAGTCAGCGGGAGATACAATGAGCAGTTCTTC.